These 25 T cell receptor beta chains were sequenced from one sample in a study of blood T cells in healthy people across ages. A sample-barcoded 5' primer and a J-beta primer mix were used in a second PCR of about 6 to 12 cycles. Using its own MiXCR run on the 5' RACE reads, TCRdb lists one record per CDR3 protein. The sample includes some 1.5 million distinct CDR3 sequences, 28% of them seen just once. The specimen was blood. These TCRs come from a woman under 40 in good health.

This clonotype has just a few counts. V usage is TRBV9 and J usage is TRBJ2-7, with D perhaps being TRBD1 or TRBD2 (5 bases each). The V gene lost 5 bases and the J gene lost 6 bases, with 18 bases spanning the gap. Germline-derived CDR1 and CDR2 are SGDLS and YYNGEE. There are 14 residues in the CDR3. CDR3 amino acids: CASSTGTHNTEQYF. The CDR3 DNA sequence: TGTGCCAGCAGTACCGGGACCCACAACACCGAGCAGTACTTC.

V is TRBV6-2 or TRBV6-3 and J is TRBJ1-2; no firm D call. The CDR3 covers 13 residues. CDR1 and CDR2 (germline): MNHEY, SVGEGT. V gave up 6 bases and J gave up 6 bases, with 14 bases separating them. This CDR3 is CASRGPPWDGYTF. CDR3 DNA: TGTGCCAGCAGGGGTCCCCCCTGGGATGGCTACACCTTC.

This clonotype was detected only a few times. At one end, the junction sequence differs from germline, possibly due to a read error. In nucleotides, the CDR3 is TGTGCCAGCAGATCACCGGGACAGGGACTCCATGGCCACACCTTC. It is translated as CASRSPGQGLHGHTF. The J gene is TRBJ1-2, the V gene TRBV28; 9 nucleotides align to TRBD1. This CDR3 has 15 residues. The germline V gene has CDR1 MDHEN and CDR2 SYDVKM.

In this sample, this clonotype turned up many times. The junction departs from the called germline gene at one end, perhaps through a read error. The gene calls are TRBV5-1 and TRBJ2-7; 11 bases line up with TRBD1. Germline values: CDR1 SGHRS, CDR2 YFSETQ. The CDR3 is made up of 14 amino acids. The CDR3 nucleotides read TGTGCCAGCAGCTTGGGACAGGGGGCCTACGAGCAGTACTTC. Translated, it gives CASSLGQGAYEQYF.

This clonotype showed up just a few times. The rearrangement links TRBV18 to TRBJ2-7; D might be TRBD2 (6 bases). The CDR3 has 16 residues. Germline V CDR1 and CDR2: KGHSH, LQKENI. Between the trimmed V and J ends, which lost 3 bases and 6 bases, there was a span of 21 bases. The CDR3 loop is CASSPGQHRRGSEQYF. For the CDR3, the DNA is TGTGCCAGCTCACCGGGGCAGCACCGGCGGGGTTCCGAGCAGTACTTC.

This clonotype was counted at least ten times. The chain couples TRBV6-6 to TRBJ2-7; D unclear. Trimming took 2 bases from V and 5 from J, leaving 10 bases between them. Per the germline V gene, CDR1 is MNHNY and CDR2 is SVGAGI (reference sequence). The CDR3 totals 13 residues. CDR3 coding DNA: TGTGCCAGCAGTTACGATCCTTCCCACGAGCAGTACTTC. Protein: CASSYDPSHEQYF.

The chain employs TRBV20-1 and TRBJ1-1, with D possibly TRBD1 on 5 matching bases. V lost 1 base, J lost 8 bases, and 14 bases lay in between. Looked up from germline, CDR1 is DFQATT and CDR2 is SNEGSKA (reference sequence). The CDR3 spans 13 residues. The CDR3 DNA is TGCAGTGCTAGAGCCGTCGGGGGGTGGGAAGCTTTCTTT. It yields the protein CSARAVGGWEAFF.

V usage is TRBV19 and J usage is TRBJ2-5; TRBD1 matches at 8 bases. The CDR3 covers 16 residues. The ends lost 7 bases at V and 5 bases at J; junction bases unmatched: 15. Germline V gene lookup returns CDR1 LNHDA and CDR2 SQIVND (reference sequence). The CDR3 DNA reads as TGTGCCAGTACCCAGAGGGGGACAGGACGTGGTGAGACCCAGTACTTC. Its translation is CASTQRGTGRGETQYF.

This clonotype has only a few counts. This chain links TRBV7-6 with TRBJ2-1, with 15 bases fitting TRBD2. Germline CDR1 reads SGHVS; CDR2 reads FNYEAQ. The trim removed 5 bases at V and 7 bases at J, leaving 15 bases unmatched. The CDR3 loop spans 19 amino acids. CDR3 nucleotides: TGTGCCAGCAGCAACGGACTAGCGGGGGGGCCGCGGCTAGGTAATGAGCAGTTCTTC. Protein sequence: CASSNGLAGGPRLGNEQFF.

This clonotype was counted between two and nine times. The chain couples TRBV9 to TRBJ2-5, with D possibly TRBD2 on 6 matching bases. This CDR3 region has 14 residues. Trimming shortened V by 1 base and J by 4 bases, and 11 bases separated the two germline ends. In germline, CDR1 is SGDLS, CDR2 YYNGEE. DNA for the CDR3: TGTGCCAGCAGCGTACTGGTTAGCGGAGAGACCCAGTACTTC. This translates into CASSVLVSGETQYF.

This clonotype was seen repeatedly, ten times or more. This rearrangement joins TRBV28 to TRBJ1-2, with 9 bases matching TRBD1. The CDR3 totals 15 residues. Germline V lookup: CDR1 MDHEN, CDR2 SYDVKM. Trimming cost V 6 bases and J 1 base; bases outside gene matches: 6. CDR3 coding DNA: TGTGCCAGCAGCCCCGGGACAGGGCGTAACTATGGCTACACCTTC. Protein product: CASSPGTGRNYGYTF.

CDR3 protein: CSARPIAGLNEQFF. The CDR3 DNA follows: TGCAGTGCTAGACCTATAGCGGGATTAAATGAGCAGTTCTTC. The chain carries TRBV20-1 and TRBJ2-1; TRBD2 agrees at 8 bases. V was clipped by 2 bases and J by 7 bases; unmatched bases: 7. The CDR3 runs to 14 residues. The germline V gene has CDR1 DFQATT and CDR2 SNEGSKA (reference sequence).

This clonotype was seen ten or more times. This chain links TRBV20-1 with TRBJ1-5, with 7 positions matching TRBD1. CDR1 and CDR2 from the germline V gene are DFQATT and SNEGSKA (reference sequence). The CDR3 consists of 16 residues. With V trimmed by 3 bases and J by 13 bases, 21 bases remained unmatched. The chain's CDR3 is CSARTTYGTDIISQHF. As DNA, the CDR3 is TGCAGTGCTAGGACTACATACGGGACAGACATTATATCGCAGCATTTT.

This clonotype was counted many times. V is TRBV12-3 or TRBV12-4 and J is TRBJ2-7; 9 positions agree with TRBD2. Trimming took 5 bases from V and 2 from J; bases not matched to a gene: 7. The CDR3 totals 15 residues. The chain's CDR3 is CASSVSSGATYEQYF. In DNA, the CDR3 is TGTGCCAGCAGTGTCTCTAGCGGGGCCACCTACGAGCAGTACTTC.

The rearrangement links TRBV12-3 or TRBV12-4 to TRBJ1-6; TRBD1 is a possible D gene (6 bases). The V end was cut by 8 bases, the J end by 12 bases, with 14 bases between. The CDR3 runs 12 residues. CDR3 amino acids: CASGQRVLPLHF. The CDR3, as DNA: TGTGCCAGCGGACAGAGGGTTTTACCCCTCCACTTT.

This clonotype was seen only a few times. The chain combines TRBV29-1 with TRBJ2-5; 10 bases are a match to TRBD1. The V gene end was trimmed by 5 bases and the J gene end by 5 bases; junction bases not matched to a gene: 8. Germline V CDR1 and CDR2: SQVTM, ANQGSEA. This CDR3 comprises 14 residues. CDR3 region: CSVTDRGRRETQYF. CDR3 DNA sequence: TGCAGCGTTACAGACAGGGGGCGACGGGAGACCCAGTACTTC.

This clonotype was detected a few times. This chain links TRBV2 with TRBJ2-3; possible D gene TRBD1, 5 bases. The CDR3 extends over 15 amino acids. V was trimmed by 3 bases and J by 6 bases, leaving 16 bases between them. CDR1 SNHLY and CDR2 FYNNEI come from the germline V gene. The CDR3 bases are TGTGCCAGCAGTGAGGGGCCCGTGTTAATGGATACGCAGTATTTT. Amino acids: CASSEGPVLMDTQYF.

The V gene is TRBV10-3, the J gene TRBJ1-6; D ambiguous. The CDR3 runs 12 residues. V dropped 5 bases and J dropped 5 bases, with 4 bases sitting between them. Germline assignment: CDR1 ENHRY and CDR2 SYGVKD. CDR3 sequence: CAISTDNSPLHF. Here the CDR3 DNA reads TGTGCCATCAGTACAGATAATTCACCCCTCCACTTT.

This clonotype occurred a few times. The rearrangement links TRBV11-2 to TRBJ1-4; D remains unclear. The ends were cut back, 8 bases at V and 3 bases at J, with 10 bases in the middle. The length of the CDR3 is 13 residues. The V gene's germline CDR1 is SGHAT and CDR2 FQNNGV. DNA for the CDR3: TGTGCCAGCTTAGCACATCCTAATGAAAAACTGTTTTTT. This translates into CASLAHPNEKLFF.

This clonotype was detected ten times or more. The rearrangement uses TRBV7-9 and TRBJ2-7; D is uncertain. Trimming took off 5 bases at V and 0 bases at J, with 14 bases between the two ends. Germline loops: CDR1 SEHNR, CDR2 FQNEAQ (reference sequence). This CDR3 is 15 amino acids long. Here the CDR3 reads CASSLAGFPSYEQYF. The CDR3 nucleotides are TGTGCCAGCAGCCTCGCCGGGTTCCCCTCCTACGAGCAGTACTTC.

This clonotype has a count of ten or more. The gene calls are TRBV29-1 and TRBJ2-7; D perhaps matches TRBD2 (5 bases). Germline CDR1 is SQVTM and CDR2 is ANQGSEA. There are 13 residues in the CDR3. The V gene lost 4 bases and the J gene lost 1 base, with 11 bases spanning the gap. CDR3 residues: CSVARGESYEQYF. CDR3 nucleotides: TGCAGCGTTGCACGGGGAGAATCCTACGAGCAGTACTTC.

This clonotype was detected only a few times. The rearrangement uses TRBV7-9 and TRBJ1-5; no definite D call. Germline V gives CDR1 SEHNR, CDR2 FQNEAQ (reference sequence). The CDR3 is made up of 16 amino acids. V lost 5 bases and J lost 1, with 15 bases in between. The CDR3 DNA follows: TGTGCCAGCAGCCGAATGCGGGGTCGGAGCAATCAGCCCCAGCATTTT. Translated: CASSRMRGRSNQPQHF.

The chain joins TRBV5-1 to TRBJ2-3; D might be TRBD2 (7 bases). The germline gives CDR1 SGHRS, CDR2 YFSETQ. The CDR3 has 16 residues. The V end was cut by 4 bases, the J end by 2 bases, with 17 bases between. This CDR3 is CASSPGGQGITDTQYF. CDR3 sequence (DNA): TGCGCCAGCAGCCCGGGGGGTCAGGGGATCACAGATACGCAGTATTTT.

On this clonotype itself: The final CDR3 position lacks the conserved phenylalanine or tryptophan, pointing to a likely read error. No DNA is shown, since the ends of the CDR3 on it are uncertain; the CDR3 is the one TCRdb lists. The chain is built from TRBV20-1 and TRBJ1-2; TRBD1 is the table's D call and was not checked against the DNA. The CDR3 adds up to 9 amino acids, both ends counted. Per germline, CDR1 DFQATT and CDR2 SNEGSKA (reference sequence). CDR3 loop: CSAPGGHTC.

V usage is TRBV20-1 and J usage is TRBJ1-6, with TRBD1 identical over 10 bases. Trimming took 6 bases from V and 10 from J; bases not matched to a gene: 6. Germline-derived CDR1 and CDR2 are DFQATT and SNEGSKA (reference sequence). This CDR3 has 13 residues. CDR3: CSARTGGMSPLHF. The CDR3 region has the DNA TGCAGTGCCAGGACAGGGGGTATGTCACCCCTCCACTTT.